These 14 T cell receptor beta chains were all obtained from the same sample, sequenced in a study of graft-versus-host responses after intestinal transplantation. Profiled with immunoSEQ multiplex PCR; TCRdb holds only in-frame clones, not every one. The sample records around 20,000 clones, around 80% being singletons. The sequencing used PBMCs, collected 14 days after transplant. These receptor sequences come from a human patient who received an intestinal transplant, so some T cells may come from the graft donor.

This clone has a handful of counts. The J gene is TRBJ2-2, the V gene TRBV10-3; TRBD1 aligns across 9 bases. V was clipped by 4 bases and J by 4 bases; unmatched bases: 1. Per germline, CDR1 ENHRY and CDR2 SYGVKD. The CDR3 consists of 14 residues. CDR3 nucleotides: TGTGCCATCAGTGGGGACAGGGCCACCGGGGAGCTGTTTTTT. Protein: CAISGDRATGELFF.

The chain joins TRBV5-1 to TRBJ2-4; D is unresolved. The V gene's germline CDR1 is SGHRS and CDR2 YFSETQ. The CDR3 contains 15 residues. The V end was cut by 2 bases, the J end by 1 base, with 10 bases between. CDR3 amino acids: CASSLFGVAKNIQYF. CDR3 nucleotide sequence: TGCGCCAGCAGCTTATTTGGGGTTGCCAAAAACATTCAGTACTTC.

This clone was seen a handful of times. The V call is TRBV28, the J call TRBJ2-3, with D perhaps given as TRBD1 or TRBD2 (6 bases each). Deletions cut 6 bases from V and 3 bases from J, with 16 bases between. Germline V CDR1 and CDR2: MDHEN, SYDVKM. CDR3 length: 15 residues. The CDR3 DNA reads as TGTGCCAGCAGAGGGGGTAGCGCGGGGACAGATACGCAGTATTTT. It yields the protein CASRGGSAGTDTQYF.

The CDR3 loop is CASSVLAGTDTQYF. The CDR3 coding sequence is TGTGCCAGCAGCGTGCTAGCGGGCACAGATACGCAGTATTTT. V usage is TRBV9 and J usage is TRBJ2-3, with 7 nucleotides matching TRBD2. From germline, CDR1 is SGDLS and CDR2 YYNGEE. Trimming at V came to 2 bases and at J to 1 base, leaving 1 base not matched to a gene. The CDR3 sequence is 14 residues long.

This chain connects TRBV15 to TRBJ2-7; a possible D gene is TRBD2 (5 bases). This CDR3 has 13 residues. The ends were cut back, 6 bases at V and 1 base at J, with 10 bases in the middle. CDR1 is LNHNV, CDR2 YYDKDF, per germline (reference sequence). The CDR3 region is CATRRARSYEQYF. The CDR3 nucleotides are TGTGCCACCAGGAGGGCGCGATCCTACGAGCAGTACTTC. The full variable domain, its missing parts supplied by reference TRBV15 and TRBJ2-7, is DAMVIQNPRYQVTQFGKPVTLSCSQTLNHNVMYWYQQKSSQAPKLLFHYYDKDFNNEADTPDNFQSRRPNTSFCFLDIRSPGLGDTAMYLCATRRARSYEQYFGPGTRLTVT.

This rearrangement joins TRBV27 to TRBJ1-5, with D hard to call. The CDR3 contains 16 residues. V was shortened by 6 bases and J by 0 bases, with 15 bases between the two germline ends. Germline lookup yields CDR1 MNHEY and CDR2 SMNVEV (reference sequence). CDR3 sequence (DNA): TGTGCCAGCAGACGAAGGGTAGGCGATAGCAATCAGCCCCAGCATTTT. This sequence encodes CASRRRVGDSNQPQHF.

This chain links TRBV15 with TRBJ2-2, with TRBD1 matching over 8 bases. The CDR3 length is 15 residues. Germline CDR1 and CDR2: LNHNV and YYDKDF (reference sequence). V was pared by 4 bases and J by 7 bases, with 8 bases of the junction left unmatched. The CDR3 region is CATSIRGQGIGELFF. The CDR3 DNA follows: TGTGCCACCAGCATCCGAGGACAGGGTATCGGGGAGCTGTTTTTT. The full variable domain, in which reference TRBV15 and TRBJ2-2 provide the parts outside the CDR3, is DAMVIQNPRYQVTQFGKPVTLSCSQTLNHNVMYWYQQKSSQAPKLLFHYYDKDFNNEADTPDNFQSRRPNTSFCFLDIRSPGLGDTAMYLCATSIRGQGIGELFFGEGSRLTVL.

The rearrangement uses TRBV13 and TRBJ2-7; TRBD1 aligns across 7 bases. This CDR3 region has 14 residues. Germline trimming cut 2 bases from V and 3 bases from J; bases unmatched to any gene: 4. The germline gives CDR1 PRHDT, CDR2 FYEKMQ (reference sequence). Written as DNA, the CDR3 is TGTGCCAGCAGCTTAAGGGACAGCTTCTACGAGCAGTACTTC. Translated: CASSLRDSFYEQYF.

V gene TRBV29-1 combines with J gene TRBJ2-7, with D possibly being TRBD2 (6 bases). Looked up from germline, CDR1 is SQVTM and CDR2 is ANQGSEA. The CDR3 sequence is 14 residues long. V was cut by 5 bases and J by 2 bases, with 16 bases left in between. In nucleotides, the CDR3 is TGCAGCGTTATGCCGGGGGACCATACCTACGAGCAGTACTTC. Its protein product is CSVMPGDHTYEQYF.

The chain links TRBV7-3 to TRBJ2-2; no firm D call. This CDR3 region has 12 residues. Trimming removed 4 bases at V and 2 bases at J, with 2 bases between. Germline CDR1 reads SGHTA; CDR2 reads FQGTGA. The CDR3 loop reads CASSSNTGELFF. Written as DNA, the CDR3 is TGTGCCAGCAGCTCCAACACCGGGGAGCTGTTTTTT.

The chain carries TRBV9 and TRBJ2-3; D is unclear. The germline V gene has CDR1 SGDLS and CDR2 YYNGEE. The CDR3 is 15 amino acids. Trimming took off 2 bases at V and 0 bases at J, with 10 bases between the two ends. The CDR3 DNA sequence: TGTGCCAGCAGCGTGGACGGATTGAGCACAGATACGCAGTATTTT. Protein: CASSVDGLSTDTQYF.

The chain has TRBV9 and TRBJ2-1, with D perhaps TRBD2 (7 bases). CDR1 and CDR2 (germline): SGDLS, YYNGEE. The CDR3 length is 16 residues. V gave up 4 bases and J gave up 0 bases, with 14 bases separating them. CDR3 residues: CASSLRGGGSYNEQFF. CDR3 sequence (DNA): TGTGCCAGCAGCCTAAGGGGGGGTGGCTCCTACAATGAGCAGTTCTTC.

This clone showed up just once. The V and J genes are TRBV18 and TRBJ2-7, with 13 bases aligning to TRBD2. CDR3 length equals 15 residues. Germline lookup yields CDR1 KGHSH and CDR2 LQKENI. J was trimmed by 4 bases and V by 5 bases; bases with no gene match: 5. DNA for the CDR3: TGTGCCAGCTCAGAGACTAGCGGGAGGCCTTACGAGCAGTACTTC. This gives the protein CASSETSGRPYEQYF.

The chain has TRBV15 and TRBJ1-4, with 9 bases aligning to TRBD1. The CDR3 is made up of 15 amino acids. Per the germline V gene, CDR1 is LNHNV and CDR2 is YYDKDF (reference sequence). With V trimmed by 4 bases and J by 6 bases, 6 bases remained unmatched. The CDR3 nucleotides read TGTGCCACCAGCATCCGGGACAGGGTGGATGAAAAACTGTTTTTT. Translating gives CATSIRDRVDEKLFF.